This T cell receptor (beta chain) is drawn from a study of metastatic and nonmetastatic thyroid tumors. About the research overall: Peripheral blood and tumor or nodule samples from malignant and benign thyroid patients were compared. Study results and caveats: Malignant thyroid tumors reportedly had TCR beta diversity that was significantly higher than in benign nodules, in blood and tumor.

The authors' processing: The study's classifier, a distant-metastasis tool for papillary thyroid cancer, was built using CDR3 differences across clinicopathological groups. Through MiXCR, TCRdb re-clonotyped the PCR reads. Clone size and V and J calls follow TCRdb, not the original study. The data hold 15,000 to 20,000 clones, with less than 40% observed a single time. V lost 5 bases, J lost 6 bases, and 17 bases lay in between. Germline loops: CDR1 MNHNS, CDR2 SASEGT. The CDR3 runs to 15 residues. This clone was detected many times. The antigen remains undetermined. Ahead of thyroid surgery, no patient had received treatment of any kind.

Sequencing was performed on tumor tissue. This clonotype originated in a female donor with papillary thyroid cancer or a benign thyroid nodule (not recorded which). Some clones in this sample may be carry-over from other donors' samples. This chain joins TRBV6-1 and TRBJ1-5; TRBD1 is a possible D gene (5 bases). The CDR3: CASSNFRGRGQPQHF. The DNA for the CDR3 is TGTGCCAGCAGTAACTTTCGGGGAAGGGGTCAGCCCCAGCATTTT.